Listed below are T cell receptor beta chains from one sample, sequenced in a study of blood T cells in healthy people across ages. Using its own MiXCR run on the 5' RACE reads, TCRdb lists one record per CDR3 protein. The repertoire consists of hundreds of thousands of distinct CDR3 sequences, with about 45% occurring once and the leading ten covering about a sixth. Sequencing was carried out using blood. Every receptor here comes from an elderly man in good health. CDR3s include the opening cysteine and the closing phenylalanine or tryptophan. D genes are given only for firm matches. Clone size is stated in some rows and not others, as once, few, many or a class when expanded.

V	J	size	D	DNA	CDR3
TRBV28	TRBJ2-5	.	TRBD2	TGTGCCAGCACCAGACTAGCGGGAGAAGAGACCCAGTACTTC	CASTRLAGEETQYF
TRBV6-2/TRBV6-3	TRBJ2-7	.	TRBD2	TGTGCCAGCAGGACCGGACTAGCGGGGTTCTCCTACGAGCAGTACTTC	CASRTGLAGFSYEQYF
TRBV28	TRBJ2-1	.	.	TGTGCCAGCAGTAATAGGTGGTTTGAGCAGTTCTTC	CASSNRWFEQFF
TRBV18	TRBJ2-3	.	.	TGTGCCAGCTCACCAGCGACAGAGAGCACAGATACGCAGTATTTT	CASSPATESTDTQYF
TRBV5-1	TRBJ2-3	few	.	TGCGCCAGCAGCTTGAATAGGAGGGCAAGCACAGATACGCAGTATTTT	CASSLNRRASTDTQYF
TRBV20-1	TRBJ2-7	few	TRBD2	TGCAGTGCTAGAGATCTAAGGAGCGGGAGGCCGTACGAGCAGTACTTC	CSARDLRSGRPYEQYF
TRBV20-1	TRBJ2-1	few	.	TGCAGTGCTAGATGGCCAAGCGGGTACAATGAGCAGTTCTTC	CSARWPSGYNEQFF
TRBV20-1	TRBJ2-5	few	TRBD2	TGCAGTGCTAGAGGGCCCAGCGGGAGGGATGAGACCCAGTACTTC	CSARGPSGRDETQYF
TRBV24-1	TRBJ2-7	.	TRBD2	TGTGCCACCAGTGATTCCCTAAGCGGGAGGGCCGACGAGCAGTACTTC	CATSDSLSGRADEQYF
TRBV3-1	TRBJ1-3	few	.	TGTGCCAGCAGCCTCGCGGAAAACACCATATATTTT	CASSLAENTIYF
TRBV20-1	TRBJ2-7	few	.	TGCAGTGCTAGAGGTTCGGCGGAAATCTCCTACGAGCAGTACTTC	CSARGSAEISYEQYF
TRBV6-2/TRBV6-3	TRBJ2-3	many	TRBD2	TGTGCCAGCAGTTACGCCCTTCACGCGGCGGGAGTAGATACGCAGTATTTT	CASSYALHAAGVDTQYF
TRBV3-1	TRBJ2-5	many	.	TGTGCCAGCAGCCAAGACGGCGGGCCCGGGACCCAGTACTTC	CASSQDGGPGTQYF
TRBV12-3/TRBV12-4	TRBJ2-5	many	.	TGTGCCAGCAGTTTAGAGACACCGTCGAGACAAGAGACCCAGTACTTC	CASSLETPSRQETQYF
TRBV24-1	TRBJ2-1	.	TRBD2	TGTGCCACCAGTGATTTCACCGGGAGGGGAATGATCGAGCAGTTCTTC	CATSDFTGRGMIEQFF
TRBV20-1	TRBJ2-7	few	TRBD1	TGCAGTGCTAGAATGGGACAGGGGGCCTACGAGCAGTACTTC	CSARMGQGAYEQYF
TRBV20-1	TRBJ2-7	few	.	TGCAGTGCTAGCAAGAACTCCGGGACTTTCATCTACGAGCAGTACTTC	CSASKNSGTFIYEQYF
TRBV29-1	TRBJ2-7	.	.	TGCAGCGCCGTGACAGACTCCTACGAGCAGTACTTC	CSAVTDSYEQYF
TRBV20-1	TRBJ2-1	.	TRBD2	TGCAGTGCTAGAATAACTAGCGGAAGCTCCTACAATGAGCAGTTCTTC	CSARITSGSSYNEQFF
TRBV24-1	TRBJ2-1	many	.	TGTGCCACCAGTGATTGGGGTCGCAATGAGCAGTTCTTC	CATSDWGRNEQFF
TRBV12-3/TRBV12-4	TRBJ1-1	.	.	TGTGCCAGCAGTCATGGGACGGCCAGAGGTAAAGCTTTCTTT	CASSHGTARGKAFF
TRBV20-1	TRBJ1-3	few	.	TGCAGTGCTCAACGACAGTTCGTTGGTTCTGGAAACACCATATATTTT	CSAQRQFVGSGNTIYF
TRBV27	TRBJ2-5	many	TRBD2	TGTGCCAGCAGTTCCTGGGGGGGAGCGGGAGTAAAGACCCAGTACTTC	CASSSWGGAGVKTQYF
TRBV20-1	TRBJ2-1	.	TRBD2	TGCAGTGCTGGGTTGACTAGCGGGAGTTTCGATGAGCAGTTCTTC	CSAGLTSGSFDEQFF
TRBV3-1	TRBJ2-3	few	TRBD2	TGTGCCAGCAGGGGAGGACTAGACACAGATACGCAGTATTTT	CASRGGLDTDTQYF
TRBV6-6	TRBJ1-1	.	.	TGTGCCAGCACCCAAGTGGGGTCGAACACTGAAGCTTTCTTT	CASTQVGSNTEAFF
TRBV11-2	TRBJ1-6	.	TRBD1	TGTGCCAGCAACTCGAGGACAGGGGGCTCACCCCTCCACTTT	CASNSRTGGSPLHF
TRBV10-3	TRBJ1-5	.	TRBD1	TGTGCCATCAGTGATTCCAGGGGGGGCAATCAGCCCCAGCATTTT	CAISDSRGGNQPQHF
TRBV30	TRBJ2-1	.	.	TGTGCCTGGAGCGACACTAGCTTGGGTGAGCAGTTCTTC	CAWSDTSLGEQFF
TRBV6-6	TRBJ2-3	.	TRBD2	TGTGCCGGCGCGCAGGGACTAGGGAGCACAGATACGCAGTATTTT	CAGAQGLGSTDTQYF
TRBV12-3/TRBV12-4	TRBJ2-7	.	.	TGTGCCAGCAGTGTTACCGGCGAGCAGTACTTC	CASSVTGEQYF
TRBV5-1	TRBJ2-7	.	TRBD2	TGCGCCAGCAGCTTGGCCCAGGGGCTAGCGGGTTCCTACGAGCAGTACTTC	CASSLAQGLAGSYEQYF
TRBV6-6	TRBJ1-5	.	.	TGTGCCAGCAGATTTACAGACCATCAGCCCCAGCATTTT	CASRFTDHQPQHF
TRBV19	TRBJ2-1	few	TRBD2	TGTGCCAGTAGTACCTTACTAGCGGGAGTGAATGAGCAGTTCTTC	CASSTLLAGVNEQFF
TRBV20-1	TRBJ2-3	.	.	TGCAGTGCTAGAGAAGCAGAGCGGATCGCCGATACGCAGTATTTT	CSAREAERIADTQYF
TRBV12-3/TRBV12-4	TRBJ2-4	few	.	TGTGCCAGCAGTCTTTTAGGGGGGCATCAAAACATTCAGTACTTC	CASSLLGGHQNIQYF
TRBV7-9	TRBJ1-1	.	.	TGTGCCGGAGGTACGGGAGGCACTGAAGCTTTCTTT	CAGGTGGTEAFF
TRBV7-3	TRBJ2-2	.	.	TGTGCCAGCAGCCCCAACTTCGGCGGGGAGCTGTTTTTT	CASSPNFGGELFF
TRBV12-3/TRBV12-4	TRBJ1-2	.	.	TGTGCCAGCTGTTTCCGCGGATCTAACTATGGCTACACCTTC	CASCFRGSNYGYTF
TRBV3-1	TRBJ2-7	.	.	TGTGCCAGCAGCCAAGAAACCGTCAGCTCCTACGAGCAGTACTTC	CASSQETVSSYEQYF
TRBV7-2	TRBJ2-7	.	.	TGTGCCAGCAGCGCATCTGGACATTACGAGCAGTACTTC	CASSASGHYEQYF
TRBV5-1	TRBJ2-1	.	TRBD1	TGCGCCAGCAGCCGGGACAGGGGGGACAATGAGCAGTTCTTC	CASSRDRGDNEQFF
TRBV2	TRBJ2-7	.	.	TGTGCCAGCAGGGGGGACAAATTTAACAATGAGCAGTACTTC	CASRGDKFNNEQYF
TRBV20-1	TRBJ2-3	.	TRBD1	TGCAGTGCTAGGGCCTGGGGGGGACAGGGAACAGATACGCAGTATTTT	CSARAWGGQGTDTQYF
TRBV10-2	TRBJ1-5	.	.	TGTGCCAGCGCCAGCAATCAGCCCCAGCATTTT	CASASNQPQHF
TRBV4-2	TRBJ2-7	.	.	TGTGCCAGCAGCCGGCGGACGGATTCCTACGAGCAGTACTTC	CASSRRTDSYEQYF
TRBV20-1	TRBJ2-2	few	.	TGCAGTGCACCCGGGCACACCGGGGAGCTGTTTTTT	CSAPGHTGELFF
TRBV20-1	TRBJ2-5	.	TRBD1	TGCAGTGCTACGGATCAGGGGGCTGTCTGGGAGACCCAGTACTTC	CSATDQGAVWETQYF
TRBV4-3	TRBJ2-1	.	.	TGCGCCAGCAGCCAAGATGGGACTGGATACAATGAGCAGTTCTTC	CASSQDGTGYNEQFF
TRBV7-9	TRBJ1-1	.	.	TGTGCCAGCAGCGATCGGACAACTGAAGCTTTCTTT	CASSDRTTEAFF